These 19 T cell receptor beta chains were all obtained from the same sample, sequenced in a study of cytomegalovirus exposure and HLA in healthy donors. Researchers ran the PCR with 60 Vbeta and 13 Jbeta primers. Some clones are missing from TCRdb's copy, which holds only in-frame ones; the method was immunoSEQ multiplex PCR. Of 150,000 or so clones in the sample, over 80% were seen once. Sequenced material: PBMCs. All receptors derive from a male donor in good health and CMV-seropositive.

This chain uses TRBV7-2 with TRBJ2-2; no reliable D call. The CDR3 loop spans 14 amino acids. V lost 2 bases to trimming and J lost 6 bases, with 10 bases between them. Germline CDR1 and CDR2: SGHTA and FQGNSA. Here the CDR3 reads CASSLSAAPGELFF. As DNA, the CDR3 is TGTGCCAGCAGCTTAAGCGCAGCACCCGGGGAGCTGTTTTTT.

V gene TRBV7-8 combines with J gene TRBJ1-2, with 7 bases that match TRBD1. Germline V gene data show CDR1 as SGHVS and CDR2 as FQNEAQ. The CDR3 extends over 14 amino acids. Germline trimming cut 1 base from V and 8 bases from J; bases unmatched to any gene: 7. CDR3 nucleotides: TGTGCCAGCAGCTTAGGGCCCGGACAGGTCGGCTACACCTTC. This encodes CASSLGPGQVGYTF.

The rearrangement links TRBV11-3 to TRBJ1-3, with a possible D match to TRBD1 (5 bases). The germline V gene has CDR1 SGHNT and CDR2 YENEEA. CDR3 length: 14 amino acids. The V gene lost 5 bases and the J gene lost 0 bases, with 8 bases spanning the gap. CDR3 loop: CASSPGLSGNTIYF. The CDR3 coding sequence is TGTGCCAGCAGCCCAGGGCTCTCTGGAAACACCATATATTTT.

This clone was counted a few times. This chain uses TRBV4-3 with TRBJ2-3; D might be TRBD2 (5 bases). This CDR3 region has 16 residues. V lost 3 bases to trimming and J lost 3 bases, with 16 bases between them. Germline-derived CDR1 and CDR2 are LGHNA and YSLEER. Here the CDR3 DNA reads TGCGCCAGCAGCCAGGGGAGTAGGCGGAATACAGATACGCAGTATTTT. It translates to CASSQGSRRNTDTQYF.

The chain uses TRBV19 and TRBJ1-4; D is unresolved. The V gene's germline CDR1 is LNHDA and CDR2 SQIVND (reference sequence). The length of the CDR3 is 15 residues. The germline V and J ends were trimmed by 5 bases and 8 bases, with 18 bases remaining between them. The CDR3 coding sequence is TGTGCCAGTAGTCCGACGATAAGGAGGTGGGAAAAACTGTTTTTT. It specifies CASSPTIRRWEKLFF.

The gene calls are TRBV6-4 and TRBJ1-5; a weak D match, TRBD1 (6 bases). This CDR3 region has 19 residues. Germline loops: CDR1 MRHNA, CDR2 SNTAGT. The V gene lost 2 bases and the J gene lost 5 bases, with 25 bases spanning the gap. The CDR3 sequence: CASSDQSTPADSPDQPQHF. The DNA of the CDR3 is TGTGCCAGCAGTGACCAATCGACCCCTGCGGACAGCCCCGATCAGCCCCAGCATTTT.

Regarding this clone: Additional DNA sequences in this sample encode the identical CDR3. The rearrangement links TRBV9 to TRBJ1-2; D is unresolved. Germline CDR1 reads SGDLS; CDR2 reads YYNGEE. The CDR3 totals 10 residues. The V and J ends lost 4 bases and 8 bases respectively, with 6 bases between them. The CDR3 nucleotides read TGTGCCAGCAGCCCCCGGGGCTACACCTTC. Residues: CASSPRGYTF.

Only a few counts were recorded for this clone. J is TRBJ2-1 and V is TRBV7-3; TRBD2 agrees at 7 bases. The CDR3 spans 15 residues. The germline V gene has CDR1 SGHTA and CDR2 FQGTGA. Trimming removed 2 bases from V and 2 bases from J; junction bases left unmatched: 3. The CDR3 sequence is CASSLGGRAYNEQFF. Written as DNA, the CDR3 is TGTGCCAGCAGCTTAGGTGGGAGGGCCTACAATGAGCAGTTCTTC.

In this sample, this clone turned up a few times. V is TRBV15 and J is TRBJ2-3; 9 nucleotides match TRBD1. The germline V gene encodes CDR1 LNHNV and CDR2 YYDKDF (reference sequence). This CDR3 region has 15 residues. Trimming cost V 1 base and J 6 bases; bases outside gene matches: 5. CDR3 loop: CATSRVDRGSDTQYF. DNA of the CDR3: TGTGCCACCAGCAGAGTCGACAGGGGGTCGGATACGCAGTATTTT.

V and J are TRBV6-5 and TRBJ1-1; 7 bases fit TRBD1. Germline assignment: CDR1 MNHEY and CDR2 SVGAGI. V lost 4 bases to trimming and J lost 0 bases; unmatched junction nucleotides: 2. CDR3 length equals 14 residues. CDR3 sequence: CASSWTGLNTEAFF. The CDR3 coding sequence is TGTGCCAGCAGTTGGACAGGCTTGAACACTGAAGCTTTCTTT.

This sequence joins TRBV5-1 and TRBJ2-1; 15 bases are a match to TRBD2. The CDR3 has 16 residues. The germline CDR1 and CDR2 sequences are SGHRS and YFSETQ. The trim removed 5 bases at V and 5 bases at J, leaving 5 bases unmatched. The CDR3 loop is CASSLGLAGGDNEQFF. The CDR3 nucleotides read TGCGCCAGCAGTTTAGGACTAGCGGGAGGGGACAATGAGCAGTTCTTC.

The chain combines TRBV28 with TRBJ2-5, with 9 bases matching TRBD2. This CDR3 is built from 15 residues. Per the germline V gene, CDR1 is MDHEN and CDR2 is SYDVKM. With V trimmed by 5 bases and J by 9 bases, 13 bases remained unmatched. The CDR3, as DNA: TGTGCCAGCAGTCCCACCTGGGGCGGGAGGGCGGCCCAGTACTTC. Translated, it gives CASSPTWGGRAAQYF. Full variable domain (remainder filled in from reference TRBV28 and TRBJ2-5): DVKVTQSSRYLVKRTGEKVFLECVQDMDHENMFWYRQDPGLGLRLIYFSYDVKMKEKGDIPEGYSVSREKKERFSLILESASTNQTSMYLCASSPTWGGRAAQYFGPGTRLLVL.

The chain couples TRBV28 to TRBJ1-3, with a possible D match to TRBD1 (5 bases). Between the trimmed V and J ends, which lost 8 bases and 4 bases, there was a span of 15 bases. The CDR3 sequence is 14 residues long. Germline V CDR1 and CDR2: MDHEN, SYDVKM. CDR3 nucleotide sequence: TGTGCCAGCCATTCGGGGGTTGCAGGAAACACCATATATTTT. Translation gives CASHSGVAGNTIYF. The full variable domain, rest sourced from reference TRBV28 and TRBJ1-3, is DVKVTQSSRYLVKRTGEKVFLECVQDMDHENMFWYRQDPGLGLRLIYFSYDVKMKEKGDIPEGYSVSREKKERFSLILESASTNQTSMYLCASHSGVAGNTIYFGEGSWLTVV.

Details on this clone: Other DNA sequences in the sample encode the same CDR3. This chain links TRBV27 with TRBJ1-5, with D possibly TRBD1 on 6 matching bases. Germline CDR1 is MNHEY and CDR2 is SMNVEV (reference sequence). The CDR3 runs to 13 residues. Trimming took 2 bases from V and 4 from J, leaving 6 bases between them. The CDR3 coding sequence is TGTGCCAGCAGTTTAAGGGGGAATCAGCCCCAGCATTTT. This translates into CASSLRGNQPQHF.

CDR3 residues: CASSQRAGEADTQYF. The CDR3 DNA follows: TGTGCCAGCAGCCAGAGAGCGGGAGAGGCAGATACGCAGTATTTT. V is TRBV4-2 and J is TRBJ2-3; 8 positions agree with TRBD2. After removal of 3 bases from V and 4 bases from J, the junction contained 6 bases not matched to a gene. Germline CDR1 and CDR2: LGHNA and YNFKEQ. The CDR3 runs to 15 residues.

This chain connects TRBV6-1 to TRBJ1-2; no reliable D call. The CDR3 length is 14 residues. Germline V gene data show CDR1 as MNHNS and CDR2 as SASEGT. V gave up 0 bases and J gave up 6 bases, with 11 bases separating them. The DNA for the CDR3 is TGTGCCAGCAGTGAAGCGGCAATTCTCCATGGCTACACCTTC. Its protein product is CASSEAAILHGYTF.

This clone has just a few counts. The junction does not match germline at one end; this may be a read error. The chain combines TRBV7-9 with TRBJ1-4; 9 nucleotides agree with TRBD1. The length of the CDR3 is 16 residues. Germline CDR1 SEHNR, CDR2 FQNEAQ (reference sequence). The CDR3 spells CSSSLGRDRVVEKLFF. Written as DNA, the CDR3 is TGTTCCAGCAGCTTAGGGCGGGACAGGGTCGTGGAAAAACTGTTTTTT.

The gene calls are TRBV29-1 and TRBJ2-5; 10 nucleotides align to TRBD2. Trimming took 3 bases from V and 5 from J; bases not matched to a gene: 6. Germline V gene sequence: CDR1 SQVTM, CDR2 ANQGSEA. This CDR3 region has 14 residues. CDR3 region: CSVEVLAGWETQYF. CDR3 in DNA: TGCAGCGTTGAGGTACTAGCGGGATGGGAGACCCAGTACTTC.

This chain joins TRBV11-2 and TRBJ2-3; TRBD2 might be the D (5 bases). This CDR3 is built from 15 residues. The V gene lost 0 bases and the J gene lost 7 bases, with 14 bases spanning the gap. The V gene's germline CDR1 is SGHAT and CDR2 FQNNGV. This CDR3 is CASSLDQAAGYTQYF. The DNA of the CDR3 is TGTGCCAGCAGCTTAGATCAAGCGGCCGGGTATACGCAGTATTTT.